These 11 T cell receptor beta chains came from one sample sequenced in a study of blood T cells in healthy people across ages. A second PCR of roughly 7 to 11 cycles used a sample-barcoded 5' primer and a J-beta primer mix. TCRdb fed the 5' RACE reads into MiXCR, producing one record per CDR3 protein. The sample lists about 900,000 distinct CDR3 sequences; roughly 43% were seen once. The sample comprised blood. Source of these receptors: a man younger than 40 in good health.

This clonotype was counted a single time. J is TRBJ2-5 and V is TRBV7-8; a possible D gene is TRBD2 (5 bases). The CDR3 has 15 residues. Trimming left V 5 bases short and J 3 bases short, with 16 bases between. CDR1 is SGHVS, CDR2 FQNEAQ, per germline. The CDR3, as DNA: TGTGCCAGCAGCCGAGAAGCGGCGAGGGAAGAGACCCAGTACTTC. This encodes CASSREAAREETQYF.

The gene calls are TRBV13 and TRBJ2-7, with D unclear. This CDR3 region has 13 residues. The V gene lost 4 bases and the J gene lost 7 bases, with 14 bases spanning the gap. CDR1 is PRHDT and CDR2 is FYEKMQ in the germline V gene (reference sequence). The CDR3 nucleotides read TGTGCCAGCAGCTCCCGCTCCTACAATGAGCAGTACTTC. It translates to CASSSRSYNEQYF.

Only a few counts were recorded for this clonotype. The chain recombines TRBV7-9 with TRBJ2-6; a weak D match, TRBD1 (5 bases). Germline V CDR1 and CDR2: SEHNR, FQNEAQ (reference sequence). V was clipped by 2 bases and J by 0 bases, with 14 bases between them. The length of the CDR3 is 18 residues. CDR3 residues: CASSLSSGITSGANVLTF. As DNA, the CDR3 is TGTGCCAGCAGCTTATCGTCAGGGATAACCTCTGGGGCCAACGTCCTGACTTTC.

This clonotype was seen many times. V is TRBV7-2 and J is TRBJ2-3; D uncertain. V lost 4 bases, J lost 7 bases, and 12 bases lay in between. CDR1 SGHTA and CDR2 FQGNSA come from the germline V gene. CDR3 length: 13 amino acids. In nucleotides, the CDR3 is TGTGCCAGCAGCTCTGACCGGGTTAATACGCAGTATTTT. Residues: CASSSDRVNTQYF.

The gene calls are TRBV6-6 and TRBJ1-2; D is unresolved. V lost 10 bases, J lost 8 bases, and 17 bases lay in between. CDR3 size: 12 residues. Germline CDR1 reads MNHNY; CDR2 reads SVGAGI (reference sequence). The CDR3: CATSLGRRGYTF. The CDR3 DNA is TGTGCCACCTCTCTGGGCCGGCGGGGCTACACCTTC.

The rearrangement uses TRBV9 and TRBJ2-6; D is uncertain. Between the trimmed V and J ends, which lost 2 bases and 0 bases, there was a span of 3 bases. Germline V gene lookup returns CDR1 SGDLS and CDR2 YYNGEE. This CDR3 has 14 amino acids. CDR3 region: CASSVNSGANVLTF. The CDR3 DNA sequence: TGTGCCAGCAGCGTTAACTCTGGGGCCAACGTCCTGACTTTC.

The V gene is TRBV20-1, the J gene TRBJ2-1; 11 bases are a match to TRBD2. The germline V gene has CDR1 DFQATT and CDR2 SNEGSKA (reference sequence). This CDR3 has 15 residues. V was clipped by 3 bases and J by 5 bases; unmatched bases: 6. CDR3 protein: CSASELAGDHNEQFF. The CDR3 DNA is TGCAGTGCTAGTGAACTAGCGGGAGATCACAATGAGCAGTTCTTC.

The chain combines TRBV29-1 with TRBJ1-1; D possibly corresponds to TRBD1 (6 bases). Trimming cost V 4 bases and J 2 bases, with 11 bases left between them. Germline V CDR1 and CDR2: SQVTM, ANQGSEA. The CDR3 has 13 amino acids. The chain's CDR3 is CSVAQGFNTEAFF. The CDR3 coding sequence is TGCAGCGTTGCGCAGGGGTTTAACACTGAAGCTTTCTTT.

This clonotype showed up just a few times. The CDR3 sequence: CAWSTSDRATGELFF. The DNA for the CDR3 is TGTGCCTGGAGTACCTCGGACAGGGCGACCGGGGAGCTGTTTTTT. The rearrangement uses TRBV30 and TRBJ2-2; 8 positions match TRBD1. CDR3 length: 15 amino acids. Unmatched junction bases numbered 7, after V lost 2 bases and J lost 5 bases. In germline, CDR1 is GTSNPN, CDR2 SVGIG (reference sequence). Drawing the rest from reference TRBV30 and TRBJ2-2, the complete variable domain is SQTIHQWPATLVQPVGSPLSLECTVEGTSNPNLYWYRQAAGRGLQLLFYSVGIGQISSEVPQNLSASRPQDRQFILSSKKLLLSDSGFYLCAWSTSDRATGELFFGEGSRLTVL.

The table lists this clonotype with many counts. One end of the junction does not line up with germline, which may come from a read error. The rearrangement links TRBV5-1 to TRBJ2-5; 10 nucleotides align to TRBD2. This CDR3 has 15 residues. Germline CDR1 is SGHRS and CDR2 is YFSETQ. In DNA, the CDR3 is TGTGCCAGCAGCCCTTTAGCGGGGGGACAAGAGACCCAGTACTTC. Protein product: CASSPLAGGQETQYF.

This clonotype was observed a handful of times. This sequence joins TRBV5-1 and TRBJ2-3, with 7 bases fitting TRBD1. The CDR3 extends over 15 amino acids. CDR1 is SGHRS, CDR2 YFSETQ, per germline. V shed 7 bases, J shed 0 bases, and the junction held 8 bases outside the gene matches. The CDR3 here is CASRQGGRSTDTQYF. Here the CDR3 DNA reads TGCGCCAGCCGACAAGGGGGCAGAAGCACAGATACGCAGTATTTT.